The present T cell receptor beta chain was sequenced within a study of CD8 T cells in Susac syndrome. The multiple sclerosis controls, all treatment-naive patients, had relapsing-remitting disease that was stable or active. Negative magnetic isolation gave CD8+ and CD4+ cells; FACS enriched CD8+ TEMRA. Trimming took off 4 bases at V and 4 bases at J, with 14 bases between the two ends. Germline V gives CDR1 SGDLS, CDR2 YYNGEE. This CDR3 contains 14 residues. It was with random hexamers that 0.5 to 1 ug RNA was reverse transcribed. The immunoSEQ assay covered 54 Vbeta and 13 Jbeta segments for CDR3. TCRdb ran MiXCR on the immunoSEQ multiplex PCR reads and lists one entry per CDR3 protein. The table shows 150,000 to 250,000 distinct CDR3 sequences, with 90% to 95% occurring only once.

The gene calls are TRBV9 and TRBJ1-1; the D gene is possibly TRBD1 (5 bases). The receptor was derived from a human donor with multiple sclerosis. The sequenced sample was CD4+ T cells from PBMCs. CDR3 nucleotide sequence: TGTGCCAGCAGCAAGTCGGGGGGGGGCACTGAAGCTTTCTTT. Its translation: CASSKSGGGTEAFF.